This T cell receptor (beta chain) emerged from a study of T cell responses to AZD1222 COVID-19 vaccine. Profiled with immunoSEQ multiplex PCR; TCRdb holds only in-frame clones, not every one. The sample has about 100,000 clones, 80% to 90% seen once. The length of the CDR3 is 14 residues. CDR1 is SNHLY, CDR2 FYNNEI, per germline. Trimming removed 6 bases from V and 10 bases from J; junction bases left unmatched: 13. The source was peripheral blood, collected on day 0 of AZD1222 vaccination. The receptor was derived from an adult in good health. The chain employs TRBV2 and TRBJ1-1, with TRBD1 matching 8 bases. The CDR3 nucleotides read TGTGCCAGCAGGGACCAGACAGGGGCCCGCCGAGCTTTCTTT. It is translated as CASRDQTGARRAFF.